This TCR beta chain stems from a study of blood T cell repertoires in COVID-19. For the study at large: Acute and convalescent COVID-19 specimens originated in the United States, Italy and Spain.

In the original analysis: Amplification from reference gene primers served as the basis for estimated nucleated cell counts. Clones were sequenced by immunoSEQ multiplex PCR, and TCRdb holds only the in-frame ones, with some missing. V and J calls and clone size are those listed in that table; D and trimming were worked out from the DNA. The sample contains 65,000 to 70,000 clones, around 85% of which appear only once. The clonotype comes from a woman aged 55-70 years with acute or convalescent COVID-19. Sequencing input: peripheral blood.

CDR3 loop: CASSPREGSEQYF. CDR3 DNA sequence: TGTGCCAGCTCACCACGGGAGGGCTCCGAGCAGTACTTC. The V call is TRBV18, the J call TRBJ2-7; TRBD2 agrees at 7 bases. The J segment lost 6 bases and the V segment lost 1 base, leaving 3 bases of the junction unmatched. CDR3 length: 13 residues. Per germline, CDR1 KGHSH and CDR2 LQKENI.